The 31 T cell receptor beta chains presented below share a single source sample, sequenced in a study of cytomegalovirus exposure and HLA in healthy donors. This table comes from immunoSEQ multiplex PCR, and its TCRdb copy is limited to in-frame clones, with some not included. The table has approximately 220,000 clones, around nine tenths seen once. Specimen: PBMCs. These receptors came from a man between 18 and 29 years old in good health and CMV-seronegative.

V and J are TRBV2 and TRBJ1-4; D is unclear. Germline lookup yields CDR1 SNHLY and CDR2 FYNNEI. This CDR3 comprises 14 residues. Trimming removed 3 bases at V and 7 bases at J, with 12 bases between. The DNA of the CDR3 is TGTGCCAGCAGTGAGACCCCTCGAGGTGAAAAACTGTTTTTT. Protein sequence: CASSETPRGEKLFF.

The CDR3 region is CASSLADRGRTGELFF. The CDR3 DNA reads TGTGCCAGCAGCTTAGCGGACAGGGGGCGGACCGGGGAGCTGTTTTTT. The chain combines TRBV7-9 with TRBJ2-2; 11 bases align to TRBD1. The CDR3 loop spans 16 amino acids. V gave up 0 bases and J gave up 5 bases; unmatched junction bases: 2. Germline V gene sequence: CDR1 SEHNR, CDR2 FQNEAQ (reference sequence).

V and J are TRBV5-1 and TRBJ2-3, with a weak D call TRBD2 (5 bases). The V and J ends lost 0 bases and 3 bases respectively, with 8 bases between them. Germline-derived CDR1 and CDR2 are SGHRS and YFSETQ. This CDR3 is 14 amino acids long. The CDR3 nucleotides are TGCGCCAGCAGCTTGGTGGACTCTACAGATACGCAGTATTTT. Its protein is CASSLVDSTDTQYF.

Here the CDR3 DNA reads TGTGCCTCCTCTCCAGGGGGCGGGTACGAGCAGTACTTC. Its translation: CASSPGGGYEQYF. The rearrangement uses TRBV28 and TRBJ2-7; 8 nucleotides match TRBD1. The V and J ends lost 11 bases and 4 bases, in that order; junction bases with no gene match: 10. The germline V gene encodes CDR1 MDHEN and CDR2 SYDVKM. The CDR3 loop spans 13 amino acids.

The chain combines TRBV28 with TRBJ1-5, with D hard to call. Germline V lookup: CDR1 MDHEN, CDR2 SYDVKM. The CDR3 extends over 12 amino acids. Trimming took off 3 bases at V and 4 bases at J, with 4 bases between the two ends. The chain's CDR3 is CASSFRNQPQHF. In nucleotides, the CDR3 is TGTGCCAGCAGTTTCCGTAATCAGCCCCAGCATTTT.

This clone was observed a single time. The chain joins TRBV28 to TRBJ2-1; D is ambiguous. This CDR3 is built from 10 residues. The germline CDR1 and CDR2 sequences are MDHEN and SYDVKM. V gave up 8 bases and J gave up 8 bases, with 7 bases separating them. CDR3 DNA sequence: TGTGCCAGCCTCTTCCATGAGCAGTTCTTC. This sequence encodes CASLFHEQFF.

The rearrangement links TRBV2 to TRBJ2-3; TRBD2 is a possible D gene (6 bases). V shed 4 bases and J shed 1 base, with 12 bases lying between them. CDR3 size: 15 residues. Germline assignment: CDR1 SNHLY and CDR2 FYNNEI. The CDR3 DNA is TGTGCCAGCAGTGTAGGCGGGACCCGCACAGATACGCAGTATTTT. It is translated as CASSVGGTRTDTQYF. The whole variable domain, remainder taken from reference TRBV2 and TRBJ2-3, is EPEVTQTPSHQVTQMGQEVILRCVPISNHLYFYWYRQILGQKVEFLVSFYNNEISEKSEIFDDQFSVERPDGSNFTLKIRSTKLEDSAMYFCASSVGGTRTDTQYFGPGTRLTVL.

The J gene is TRBJ2-5, the V gene TRBV6-5, with 7 bases matching TRBD1. Trimming cost V 2 bases and J 4 bases; bases outside gene matches: 4. The CDR3 sequence is 14 residues long. The germline V gene has CDR1 MNHEY and CDR2 SVGAGI. The CDR3 coding sequence is TGTGCCAGCAGTTACGACTGGACAGGAGAGACCCAGTACTTC. Residues: CASSYDWTGETQYF.

This clone was detected once. V gene TRBV11-2 combines with J gene TRBJ1-2; TRBD1 agrees at 8 bases. V was pared by 5 bases and J by 0 bases, with 14 bases of the junction left unmatched. The CDR3 totals 18 residues. Germline CDR1 and CDR2: SGHAT and FQNNGV. For the CDR3, the DNA is TGTGCCAGCAGCCCGACCTCAGGGGGCTGGGGAACTAACTATGGCTACACCTTC. Its protein is CASSPTSGGWGTNYGYTF.

V usage is TRBV10-3 and J usage is TRBJ1-3; no definite D call. Trimming left V 8 bases short and J 0 bases short, with 14 bases between. The CDR3 totals 15 residues. Germline values: CDR1 ENHRY, CDR2 SYGVKD. DNA of the CDR3: TGTGCCATCGGCCCCACAGATACCTCTGGAAACACCATATATTTT. Its protein is CAIGPTDTSGNTIYF.

The table lists this clone with a count of one. At one end, the junction sequence differs from germline, possibly due to a read error. The chain has TRBV29-1 and TRBJ2-3, with D maybe TRBD2 (7 bases). The CDR3 runs to 14 residues. Germline CDR1 is SQVTM and CDR2 is ANQGSEA. CDR3 protein: CSVEGGGRTDTQYF. In DNA, the CDR3 is TGCAGCGTGGAAGGGGGGGGGCGCACAGATACGCAGTATTTT.

The V call is TRBV4-1, the J call TRBJ1-1; weak D call: TRBD1 (6 bases). The V and J ends lost 1 base and 0 bases respectively, with 12 bases between them. This CDR3 has 16 residues. The germline CDR1 and CDR2 sequences are MGHRA and YSYEKL. The CDR3 loop reads CASSQGWGRMNTEAFF. For the CDR3, the DNA is TGCGCCAGCAGCCAAGGTTGGGGGCGGATGAACACTGAAGCTTTCTTT.

The rearrangement uses TRBV1 and TRBJ2-5; TRBD1 reflects the table's D call only, with no check against the DNA. TRBV1 is shown as a pseudogene. The CDR3 loop spans 16 amino acids. Here the CDR3 reads CTSRGTGLRPQETQYF. In DNA form, the CDR3 reads TGCACCAGCAGGGGGACAGGGTTGAGGCCCCAAGAGACCCAGTACTTC.

The rearrangement uses TRBV6-5 and TRBJ1-3, with TRBD1 as a possible D gene (6 bases). V was cut by 4 bases and J by 5 bases, with 12 bases left in between. Germline CDR1 reads MNHEY; CDR2 reads SVGAGI. The CDR3 is 14 amino acids. CDR3 loop: CASSLDRRRNTIYF. DNA of the CDR3: TGTGCCAGCAGTTTGGACAGACGACGAAACACCATATATTTT.

V gene TRBV27 combines with J gene TRBJ1-3; possible D gene TRBD1, 6 bases. The germline gives CDR1 MNHEY, CDR2 SMNVEV (reference sequence). This CDR3 has 16 residues. The ends were cut back, 1 base at V and 2 bases at J, with 12 bases in the middle. For the CDR3, the DNA is TGTGCCAGCAGTTTATTATTCCCAGGGGCTGGAAACACCATATATTTT. It is translated as CASSLLFPGAGNTIYF.

The chain couples TRBV30 to TRBJ2-5; no reliable D call. This CDR3 region has 15 residues. V lost 1 base and J 2 bases, leaving 14 bases between the germline ends. Germline CDR1 GTSNPN, CDR2 SVGIG (reference sequence). The CDR3 nucleotides read TGTGCCTGGAGTGGTATGGGCACCCGACAAGAGACCCAGTACTTC. It codes for CAWSGMGTRQETQYF.

The chain is built from TRBV5-1 and TRBJ2-1, with D tentatively TRBD1 (6 bases). Germline CDR1 is SGHRS and CDR2 is YFSETQ. The V and J ends lost 0 bases and 0 bases respectively, with 10 bases between them. CDR3 length equals 16 residues. The CDR3 region is CASSLATGSSYNEQFF. The CDR3 DNA is TGCGCCAGCAGCTTGGCCACAGGGAGCTCCTACAATGAGCAGTTCTTC.

The chain recombines TRBV10-2 with TRBJ2-7, with 7 bases lining up with TRBD1. The CDR3 has 14 amino acids. Germline trimming cut 6 bases from V and 2 bases from J; bases unmatched to any gene: 7. Germline CDR1 and CDR2: WSHSY and SAAADI. The CDR3 spells CASSHGQDTYEQYF. The CDR3, as DNA: TGCGCCAGCAGCCACGGACAGGATACCTACGAGCAGTACTTC.

The V gene is TRBV28, the J gene TRBJ1-4; 8 bases agree with TRBD1. This CDR3 contains 15 residues. Germline CDR1 and CDR2: MDHEN and SYDVKM. V lost 4 bases and J lost 3; bases outside the gene matches: 4. CDR3 sequence reads: CASSSTGEPNEKLFF. The CDR3 DNA is TGTGCCAGCAGTTCGACAGGGGAGCCTAATGAAAAACTGTTTTTT. The full variable domain, rest sourced from reference TRBV28 and TRBJ1-4, is DVKVTQSSRYLVKRTGEKVFLECVQDMDHENMFWYRQDPGLGLRLIYFSYDVKMKEKGDIPEGYSVSREKKERFSLILESASTNQTSMYLCASSSTGEPNEKLFFGSGTQLSVL.

This chain uses TRBV6-1 with TRBJ1-3; TRBD1 agrees at 7 bases. Germline loops: CDR1 MNHNS, CDR2 SASEGT. CDR3 length equals 14 residues. Trimming cost V 4 bases and J 1 base; bases outside gene matches: 1. Written as DNA, the CDR3 is TGTGCCAGCAGTGCGACAGGGTCTGGAAACACCATATATTTT. Protein product: CASSATGSGNTIYF.

The chain combines TRBV11-2 with TRBJ2-1, with D unclear. Trimming took 5 bases from V and 7 from J, leaving 9 bases between them. Per germline, CDR1 SGHAT and CDR2 FQNNGV. This CDR3 contains 12 residues. CDR3 amino acids: CASSPTRNEQFF. DNA for the CDR3: TGTGCCAGCAGCCCAACTCGAAATGAGCAGTTCTTC.

V and J are TRBV6-5 and TRBJ2-5, with D tentatively TRBD1 (6 bases). CDR3 length: 13 amino acids. Looked up from germline, CDR1 is MNHEY and CDR2 is SVGAGI. V dropped 5 bases and J dropped 1 base, with 8 bases sitting between them. The CDR3 coding sequence is TGTGCCAGCAGTAGACAGGCCCAAGAGACCCAGTACTTC. This translates into CASSRQAQETQYF.

V is TRBV2 and J is TRBJ2-1, with D possibly matching TRBD2 (5 bases). The CDR3 runs 12 residues. Between the trimmed V and J ends, which lost 6 bases and 3 bases, there was a span of 6 bases. Germline V gives CDR1 SNHLY, CDR2 FYNNEI. CDR3 loop: CASRGSYNEQFF. DNA for the CDR3: TGTGCCAGCAGGGGGAGCTACAATGAGCAGTTCTTC. Complete variable domain (other parts from reference TRBV2 and TRBJ2-1): EPEVTQTPSHQVTQMGQEVILRCVPISNHLYFYWYRQILGQKVEFLVSFYNNEISEKSEIFDDQFSVERPDGSNFTLKIRSTKLEDSAMYFCASRGSYNEQFFGPGTRLTVL.

The chain joins TRBV6-5 to TRBJ1-1; D is unclear. CDR3 length: 13 amino acids. The V gene's germline CDR1 is MNHEY and CDR2 SVGAGI. Between the trimmed V and J ends, which lost 2 bases and 0 bases, there was a span of 4 bases. The CDR3 DNA reads TGTGCCAGCAGTTACGACATGAACACTGAAGCTTTCTTT. This codes for CASSYDMNTEAFF.

The J gene is TRBJ2-1, the V gene TRBV13; no clear D. The germline V gene encodes CDR1 PRHDT and CDR2 FYEKMQ (reference sequence). The length of the CDR3 is 16 residues. Trimming pared 6 bases from V and 0 bases from J, leaving 15 bases between. The CDR3 nucleotides read TGTGCCAGCAGGGATCTTCAGGAAAGCTCCTACAATGAGCAGTTCTTC. This codes for CASRDLQESSYNEQFF.

The gene calls are TRBV5-6 and TRBJ1-4; maybe TRBD1 (5 bases). The CDR3 runs to 15 residues. In germline, CDR1 is SGHDT, CDR2 YYEEEE. Trimming cost V 2 bases and J 8 bases, with 16 bases left between them. CDR3 bases: TGTGCCAGCAGCTTTAGCGGGGCGGTGGGAGAAAAACTGTTTTTT. Protein product: CASSFSGAVGEKLFF.

Points on this clone: Within the sample, other DNA sequences also encode this same CDR3. The chain employs TRBV5-1 and TRBJ2-7, with D possibly matching TRBD2 (6 bases). The germline V gene encodes CDR1 SGHRS and CDR2 YFSETQ. V was pared by 0 bases and J by 1 base, with 8 bases between. The CDR3 has 14 amino acids. CDR3 sequence reads: CASSLGAGSYEQYF. CDR3 DNA sequence: TGCGCCAGCAGCTTGGGCGCGGGGTCCTACGAGCAGTACTTC.

This clone was observed a single time. The chain uses TRBV28 and TRBJ2-3, with 7 bases aligning to TRBD1. This CDR3 has 15 residues. Germline-derived CDR1 and CDR2 are MDHEN and SYDVKM. J gave up 1 base and V 10 bases, and 11 bases lay outside the gene matches. CDR3 sequence (DNA): TGTGCCACCGAACCCGGACAGGCTGGCACAGATACGCAGTATTTT. Residues: CATEPGQAGTDTQYF.

Only a few counts were recorded for this clone. The same CDR3 can be traced to other DNA sequences in this sample. The gene calls are TRBV5-1 and TRBJ2-1, with 7 bases matching TRBD1. Germline V CDR1 and CDR2: SGHRS, YFSETQ. The ends lost 0 bases at V and 6 bases at J; junction bases unmatched: 0. The CDR3 extends over 13 amino acids. The chain's CDR3 is CASSLDRGNEQFF. Here the CDR3 DNA reads TGCGCCAGCAGCTTGGACAGGGGCAATGAGCAGTTCTTC. Using reference TRBV5-1 and TRBJ2-1 for the parts outside the CDR3, the full variable domain is KAGVTQTPRYLIKTRGQQVTLSCSPISGHRSVSWYQQTPGQGLQFLFEYFSETQRNKGNFPGRFSGRQFSNSRSEMNVSTLELGDSALYLCASSLDRGNEQFFGPGTRLTVL.

CDR3 residues: CASSRQGDNSPLHF. CDR3 nucleotide sequence: TGTGCCAGCAGCCGACAGGGAGATAATTCACCCCTCCACTTT. The chain is built from TRBV5-6 and TRBJ1-6; 7 positions agree with TRBD1. The J segment lost 5 bases and the V segment lost 4 bases, leaving 3 bases of the junction unmatched. This CDR3 spans 14 amino acids. Looked up from germline, CDR1 is SGHDT and CDR2 is YYEEEE.

The chain is built from TRBV7-2 and TRBJ2-3; D perhaps matches TRBD1 (6 bases). Germline-derived CDR1 and CDR2 are SGHTA and FQGNSA. This CDR3 has 16 residues. The V and J ends lost 4 bases and 2 bases respectively, with 16 bases between them. CDR3 DNA sequence: TGTGCCAGCAGCTCTCCGGCAGGGGTATACACAGATACGCAGTATTTT. It yields the protein CASSSPAGVYTDTQYF.